The rows below give T cell receptor beta chains drawn from one sample of a study of memory CD4+ T cells and cytomegalovirus serostatus. Produced via immunoSEQ multiplex PCR; TCRdb's table is partial and in-frame only. The repertoire consists of over 40,000 clones, with about three quarters occurring once and the leading ten covering approximately 0.55%. The sample was memory CD4+ T cells from blood. The receptors were gathered from an adult in good health and CMV-seronegative. Each CDR3 is given with its conserved first and last residue. The D gene is left open where the match is weak. Part of the rows lack a size; the others show once, few, many or a class for expanded clones.

-	TRBJ1-2	TRBV30	-	TGTGCCTGGAGTCGGAAAGGACAAGAAGCTAACTATGGCTACACCTTC	CAWSRKGQEANYGYTF
-	TRBJ2-3	TRBV5-1	-	TGCGCCACCAGCTACACACGGTCGACAGATACGCAGTATTTT	CATSYTRSTDTQYF
once	TRBJ1-2	TRBV18	TRBD1	TGTGCCAGCTCTACAGGGGGGGCTGGCTACACCTTC	CASSTGGAGYTF
once	TRBJ2-5	TRBV10-2	TRBD2	TGCGCCAGCAGTGAACGCGGGGGGACCCATCAAGAGACCCAGTACTTC	CASSERGGTHQETQYF
-	TRBJ1-1	TRBV2	-	TGTGCCAGCAGTGAAGCAGGGGTCCCGAACACTGAAGCTTTCTTT	CASSEAGVPNTEAFF
few	TRBJ1-5	TRBV28	-	TGTGCCAGCACCTTGGGTGGTCAGCCCCAGCATTTT	CASTLGGQPQHF
-	TRBJ1-4	TRBV7-9	-	TGTGCCAGCAAACGGAATGGGCAAAGGGCGACAACTAATGAAAAACTGTTTTTT	CASKRNGQRATTNEKLFF
-	TRBJ2-1	TRBV6-5	-	TGTGCCAGCAGTTACCGGGGTGAAGTTTACAATGAGCAGTTCTTC	CASSYRGEVYNEQFF
-	TRBJ1-1	TRBV2	-	TGTGCCAGTAGCCTTGTGGAGAACACTGAAGCTTTCTTT	CASSLVENTEAFF
-	TRBJ2-7	TRBV6-1	TRBD2	TGTGCCAGCAGTAAAGGGACTAGCGGGGACTACGAGCAGTACTTC	CASSKGTSGDYEQYF
-	TRBJ1-5	TRBV5-3	-	TGTGCCAGCTCAACAGGTAGCAATCAGCCCCAGCATTTT	CASSTGSNQPQHF
few	TRBJ2-5	TRBV14	-	TGTGCCAGCAGCCCCGTTGGGATTATACAGACCCAGTACTTC	CASSPVGIIQTQYF
-	TRBJ1-2	TRBV30	-	TGTGCCTGGAAGTTAGAAGGCAGTAACTATGGCTACACCTTC	CAWKLEGSNYGYTF
-	TRBJ2-2	TRBV7-3	-	TGTGCCAGCAGCACCAAGACAGGAGCGAACACCGGGGAGCTGTTTTTT	CASSTKTGANTGELFF
-	TRBJ2-1	TRBV5-1	TRBD2	TGCGCCAGCAGCTTAGGTTCTAGCGGGGTCTTGAATGAGCAGTTCTTC	CASSLGSSGVLNEQFF
-	TRBJ1-5	TRBV28	-	TGTGCCACCTCCACCCCAGGGGCCTATCAGCCCCAGCATTTT	CATSTPGAYQPQHF
-	TRBJ2-5	TRBV4-1	TRBD2	TGCGCCAGCAGCCGACTAGCGGGAGAGACCCAGTACTTC	CASSRLAGETQYF
few	TRBJ1-3	TRBV30	TRBD1	TGTGCCTGGGCAGGGGGCGGAAGAAACACCATATATTTT	CAWAGGGRNTIYF
-	TRBJ1-3	TRBV6-1	-	TGTGCCAGCAGCCCCCGGGGGGGCTCTGGAAACACCATATATTTT	CASSPRGGSGNTIYF
few	TRBJ1-4	TRBV2	-	TGTGCCGGTAGACAGGAACATAATGAAAAACTGTTTTTT	CAGRQEHNEKLFF
once	TRBJ2-7	TRBV11-2	-	TGTGCCAGCAGCATTGGACAGCGATATTACGAGCAGTACTTC	CASSIGQRYYEQYF
-	TRBJ2-1	TRBV5-4	TRBD1	TGTGCCAGCAGGCGTACCCCGGGACAGGGTGTTTTGCGTGAGCAGTTCTTC	CASRRTPGQGVLREQFF
once	TRBJ2-3	TRBV7-6	TRBD2	TGTGCCAGCAGCTTAATAGCGGGGGGCACAGATACGCAGTATTTT	CASSLIAGGTDTQYF
once	TRBJ1-6	TRBV6-5	-	TGTGCCAGCAGGGATCCCTTAGATAATTCACCCCTCCACTTT	CASRDPLDNSPLHF
-	TRBJ1-2	TRBV11-2	TRBD1	TGTGCCAGCACCCCGGACAGGGGACATGGCTACACCTTC	CASTPDRGHGYTF
-	TRBJ2-1	TRBV5-6	TRBD2	TGTGCCAGCAGCTTGCCAACTAGCGGGGGGGCAAATGAGCAGTTCTTC	CASSLPTSGGANEQFF
-	TRBJ1-6	TRBV7-9	-	TGTGCCAGCAGCCCTGGACAGCAGCATAATTCACCCCTCCACTTT	CASSPGQQHNSPLHF
-	TRBJ1-2	TRBV5-4	-	TGTGCCAGCAGCTTGGCCAAGCCGGTGGGCTACACCTTC	CASSLAKPVGYTF
-	TRBJ1-2	TRBV29-1	TRBD1	TGCAGCGGGGCGACAGGGAATGGCTACACCTTC	CSGATGNGYTF
-	TRBJ1-1	TRBV7-9	-	TGTGCCAGCAGCCCGCGGGACCTTGCGAACACTGAAGCTTTCTTT	CASSPRDLANTEAFF
-	TRBJ1-5	TRBV6-1	-	TGTGCCAGCAGTTGGATAGGGGGGGAGGGTCAGCCCCAGCATTTT	CASSWIGGEGQPQHF